The entry below describes one TCR beta chain. Patients were all untreated before their thyroid surgery. The germline V gene has CDR1 MNHNS and CDR2 SASEGT. V was shortened by 4 bases and J by 9 bases, with 13 bases between the two germline ends. This CDR3 has 14 residues. The data stem from a study of metastatic and nonmetastatic thyroid tumors. Study details: The authors compared repertoires across blood and tumor or nodule tissue from malignant and benign thyroid patients.

TCRdb re-called the PCR reads through MiXCR. The table shows some 6,800 clones, with around 37% occurring only once. The sequenced sample consisted of adjacent normal tissue. The sequence derives from a female donor with papillary thyroid cancer or a benign thyroid nodule (not recorded which). Some clones in this sample may be carry-over from other donors' samples. The V and J genes are TRBV6-1 and TRBJ1-6; perhaps TRBD1 as D (5 bases). Here the CDR3 reads CASSGRGTGSPLHF. In nucleotides, the CDR3 is TGTGCCAGCAGTGGCCGGGGGACTGGTTCACCCCTCCACTTT.